Below, one T cell receptor beta chain is given with its context. The data originate from a study of control samples from healthy donors and cancer patients. TCRdb keeps only in-frame clones here, not all; method: immunoSEQ multiplex PCR. The profile shows under 70,000 clones, about 90% of them singletons. V was cut by 4 bases and J by 3 bases, with 9 bases left in between. Germline CDR1 is SGHTA and CDR2 is FQGNSA. This CDR3 contains 13 residues. The sequence was obtained from a man between 60 and 75 years old with head and neck cancer. The genes are TRBV7-2 and TRBJ2-5; no definite D call. The sample comprised PBMCs. DNA for the CDR3: TGTGCCAGCAGCTGGTCCGGTGAAGAGACCCAGTACTTC. This gives the protein CASSWSGEETQYF.